A single sample gave rise to the 24 T cell receptor beta chains below, sequenced in a study of blood T cell repertoires in COVID-19. Data came from immunoSEQ multiplex PCR; TCRdb stores just in-frame clones and leaves some out. The sample shows hundreds of thousands of clones, roughly 85% of them seen only once. The sample taken for sequencing was peripheral blood. Receptors originate from a human donor in a cohort sampled during active COVID-19.

The gene calls are TRBV3-1 (or the pseudogene TRBV3-2) and TRBJ2-1, with a possible D match to TRBD2 (7 bases). CDR1 and CDR2 from the germline V gene are LGHDT and YNNKEL (reference sequence). Trimming took 1 base from V and 10 from J, leaving 14 bases between them. CDR3 length equals 14 residues. CDR3 loop: CASSQGGGAREQFF. In DNA form, the CDR3 reads TGTGCCAGCAGCCAAGGAGGGGGGGCACGAGAGCAGTTCTTC.

A few counts support this clone. This chain joins TRBV24-1 and TRBJ2-2; 8 nucleotides line up with TRBD1. The CDR3 loop spans 15 amino acids. V dropped 7 bases and J dropped 0; count of bases not matched to a gene: 3. Germline CDR1 reads KGHDR; CDR2 reads SFDVKD. The CDR3 loop reads CATSGDRSNTGELFF. The CDR3 nucleotides read TGTGCCACCAGCGGGGACAGGTCGAACACCGGGGAGCTGTTTTTT.

The CDR3 sequence: CATSRGGTSKETQYF. In DNA form, the CDR3 reads TGTGCCACCAGCAGAGGGGGGACTAGCAAAGAGACCCAGTACTTC. The chain links TRBV15 to TRBJ2-5, with 9 bases fitting TRBD2. CDR3 size: 15 residues. Unmatched junction bases numbered 3, after V lost 1 base and J lost 3 bases. Germline CDR1 reads LNHNV; CDR2 reads YYDKDF (reference sequence).

The V and J genes are TRBV21-1 and TRBJ2-3; the table names TRBD1, a call not compared with the DNA. TRBV21-1 is noted as a pseudogene. The CDR3 is made up of 12 amino acids. The CDR3 sequence is CASNPDTDTQYF. The CDR3 DNA reads TGTGCCAGCAACCCAGACACAGATACGCAGTATTTT.

The V call is TRBV4-1, the J call TRBJ2-4; TRBD1 aligns across 7 bases. The germline gives CDR1 MGHRA, CDR2 YSYEKL. The CDR3 has 16 amino acids. Trimming removed 1 base from V and 4 bases from J; junction bases left unmatched: 7. In DNA form, the CDR3 reads TGCGCCAGCAGCCAAGTTAGACAGGGTTTAAAAAACATTCAGTACTTC. Translation: CASSQVRQGLKNIQYF.

This chain joins TRBV28 and TRBJ2-1; perhaps TRBD1 as D (6 bases). Per the germline V gene, CDR1 is MDHEN and CDR2 is SYDVKM. The V gene lost 7 bases and the J gene lost 2 bases, with 15 bases spanning the gap. The CDR3 has 15 amino acids. The CDR3 nucleotides read TGTGCCAGCAAGGGGGTAACCCTACCCTACAATGAGCAGTTCTTC. Its translation is CASKGVTLPYNEQFF.

This sequence joins TRBV10-2 and TRBJ1-6, with a possible D match to TRBD1 (5 bases). Trimming stripped 6 bases from V and 10 bases from J, with 13 bases between. CDR1 is WSHSY, CDR2 SAAADI, per germline. The length of the CDR3 is 13 residues. CDR3 sequence reads: CASRPGKGSPLHF. In DNA, the CDR3 is TGCGCCAGCAGGCCAGGGAAAGGGTCACCCCTCCACTTT.

The V gene is TRBV5-1, the J gene TRBJ1-1; 7 nucleotides match TRBD1. The CDR3 has 16 amino acids. The germline V gene has CDR1 SGHRS and CDR2 YFSETQ. After removal of 0 bases from V and 3 bases from J, the junction contained 8 bases not matched to a gene. The CDR3 sequence is CASSLGDRVVDTEAFF. For the CDR3, the DNA is TGCGCCAGCAGCTTGGGAGACAGGGTTGTAGACACTGAAGCTTTCTTT.

The genes are TRBV7-8 and TRBJ2-7, with 8 bases lining up with TRBD2. The CDR3 consists of 15 residues. V shed 4 bases, J shed 3 bases, and the junction held 8 bases outside the gene matches. CDR1 is SGHVS, CDR2 FQNEAQ, per germline. The CDR3 spells CASSSPGLVFYEQYF. DNA for the CDR3: TGTGCCAGCAGCTCCCCGGGACTAGTATTCTACGAGCAGTACTTC. The full variable domain, with the rest looked up from reference TRBV7-8 and TRBJ2-7, is GAGVSQSPRYKVAKRGQDVALRCDPISGHVSLFWYQQALGQGPEFLTYFQNEAQLDKSGLPSDRFFAERPEGSVSTLKIQRTQQEDSAVYLCASSSPGLVFYEQYFGPGTRLTVT.

The chain links TRBV3-1 (or the pseudogene TRBV3-2) to TRBJ1-4; D not resolved. V gave up 0 bases and J gave up 5 bases, with 4 bases separating them. The CDR3 length is 13 residues. Germline V gives CDR1 LGHDT, CDR2 YNNKEL (reference sequence). The CDR3 DNA sequence: TGTGCCAGCAGCCAAGATATGAATGAAAAACTGTTTTTT. It yields the protein CASSQDMNEKLFF.

In this sample, this clone turned up once. The chain couples TRBV5-1 to TRBJ1-1; a weak D match, TRBD1 (5 bases). The CDR3 is 16 residues long. V lost 3 bases and J lost 0, with 15 bases in between. Germline V CDR1 and CDR2: SGHRS, YFSETQ. The CDR3 loop is CASSWHGGYMNTEAFF. The CDR3 coding sequence is TGCGCCAGCAGCTGGCACGGGGGGTACATGAACACTGAAGCTTTCTTT. The whole variable domain, remainder taken from reference TRBV5-1 and TRBJ1-1, is KAGVTQTPRYLIKTRGQQVTLSCSPISGHRSVSWYQQTPGQGLQFLFEYFSETQRNKGNFPGRFSGRQFSNSRSEMNVSTLELGDSALYLCASSWHGGYMNTEAFFGQGTRLTVV.

The chain joins TRBV3-1 (or the pseudogene TRBV3-2) to TRBJ1-1, with a tentative D call TRBD1 (5 bases). There are 14 residues in the CDR3. The V gene's germline CDR1 is LGHDT and CDR2 YNNKEL (reference sequence). Between the trimmed V and J ends, which lost 2 bases and 2 bases, there was a span of 9 bases. This CDR3 reads CASSQSDRNTEAFF. In DNA form, the CDR3 reads TGTGCCAGCAGCCAATCCGACAGAAACACTGAAGCTTTCTTT.

This chain connects TRBV19 to TRBJ1-1; a weak D match, TRBD1 (5 bases). This CDR3 comprises 16 residues. V dropped 5 bases and J dropped 0 bases, with 16 bases sitting between them. Germline loops: CDR1 LNHDA, CDR2 SQIVND (reference sequence). The CDR3 is CASSSRQTHMNTEAFF. As DNA, the CDR3 is TGTGCCAGTAGTTCCCGACAGACCCACATGAACACTGAAGCTTTCTTT.

The chain uses TRBV3-1 (or the pseudogene TRBV3-2) and TRBJ2-7, with 9 bases aligning to TRBD2. The CDR3 sequence is 16 residues long. Germline V gene sequence: CDR1 LGHDT, CDR2 YNNKEL (reference sequence). The V and J ends lost 4 bases and 6 bases, in that order; junction bases with no gene match: 13. The DNA of the CDR3 is TGTGCCAGCAGCCCTGAGGGGCCGGGACTAGCCGGCGAGCAGTACTTC. This codes for CASSPEGPGLAGEQYF.

The chain couples TRBV7-9 to TRBJ1-2; no firm D call. Germline assignment: CDR1 SEHNR and CDR2 FQNEAQ (reference sequence). The V gene lost 5 bases and the J gene lost 8 bases, with 9 bases spanning the gap. CDR3 length equals 11 residues. The CDR3 coding sequence is TGTGCCAGCAGCGGACTGGAGGGCTACACCTTC. It is translated as CASSGLEGYTF.

J is TRBJ2-2 and V is TRBV6-5; 11 positions match TRBD1. Trimming cost V 6 bases and J 6 bases; bases outside gene matches: 3. This CDR3 comprises 14 residues. Germline V gives CDR1 MNHEY, CDR2 SVGAGI. CDR3 nucleotides: TGTGCCAGCAGAAAGGACAGGGGGCCCGGGGAGCTGTTTTTT. Translation gives CASRKDRGPGELFF.

J is TRBJ2-1 and V is TRBV30, with D possibly being TRBD2 (6 bases). The length of the CDR3 is 12 residues. Trimming shortened V by 0 bases and J by 8 bases, and 8 bases separated the two germline ends. The germline gives CDR1 GTSNPN, CDR2 SVGIG (reference sequence). DNA for the CDR3: TGTGCCTGGAGTGTACGGGAGTATGAGCAGTTCTTC. Amino acids: CAWSVREYEQFF.

The V call is TRBV3-1 (or the pseudogene TRBV3-2), the J call TRBJ2-1; the D gene is possibly TRBD2 (6 bases). Germline V gene data show CDR1 as LGHDT and CDR2 as YNNKEL (reference sequence). The CDR3 extends over 16 amino acids. Trimming pared 4 bases from V and 0 bases from J, leaving 13 bases between. The CDR3 here is CASSRLGGNSYNEQFF. CDR3 coding DNA: TGTGCCAGCAGCCGCCTAGGAGGGAACTCCTACAATGAGCAGTTCTTC.

This clone was detected once. The chain has TRBV19 and TRBJ2-1, with 12 positions matching TRBD1. CDR1 is LNHDA, CDR2 SQIVND, per germline (reference sequence). J lost 7 bases, V lost 5 bases, and 6 bases had no gene match. This CDR3 has 15 residues. CDR3 DNA: TGTGCCAGTAGTGGGGACAGGGGGCTTCGGAATGAGCAGTTCTTC. Its protein product is CASSGDRGLRNEQFF.

The rearrangement uses TRBV18 and TRBJ1-2, with D unclear. This CDR3 region has 15 residues. Per germline, CDR1 KGHSH and CDR2 LQKENI. V was clipped by 2 bases and J by 3 bases, with 13 bases between them. The CDR3 reads CASSPLSGLDYGYTF. The CDR3 DNA sequence: TGTGCCAGCTCACCATTGTCCGGTCTTGACTATGGCTACACCTTC.

In this sample, this clone turned up once. CDR3 in DNA: TGTGCCAGCAGTGAATACAATGAAGCTTTCTTT. Protein product: CASSEYNEAFF. The chain carries TRBV25-1 and TRBJ1-1, with D uncertain. With 0 bases removed from V and 7 bases from J, the gap between germline ends came to 3 bases. Germline V gene sequence: CDR1 MGHDK, CDR2 SYGVNS. This CDR3 is 11 amino acids long.

This clone came up once. The chain recombines TRBV27 with TRBJ1-5, with D possibly being TRBD1 (6 bases). Germline V gene data show CDR1 as MNHEY and CDR2 as SMNVEV (reference sequence). V dropped 4 bases and J dropped 9 bases, with 16 bases sitting between them. This CDR3 contains 14 residues. CDR3: CASSSTGRYGPQHF. The CDR3 nucleotides are TGTGCCAGCAGTTCTACAGGGCGTTATGGGCCCCAGCATTTT.

CDR3: CASSQERQATEAFF. Here the CDR3 DNA reads TGTGCCAGCAGCCAAGAAAGACAGGCGACTGAAGCTTTCTTT. This chain uses TRBV3-1 (or the pseudogene TRBV3-2) with TRBJ1-1, with a possible D match to TRBD1 (6 bases). The V end was cut by 0 bases, the J end by 5 bases, with 10 bases between. CDR3 length: 14 amino acids. Germline V lookup: CDR1 LGHDT, CDR2 YNNKEL (reference sequence).

This clone was seen more than once but under ten times. J is TRBJ1-1 and V is TRBV30; D possibly corresponds to TRBD1 (6 bases). The CDR3 sequence is 13 residues long. Trimming removed 6 bases from V and 7 bases from J, with 18 bases in between. CDR1 is GTSNPN and CDR2 is SVGIG in the germline V gene (reference sequence). The CDR3 DNA is TGTGCCTGCAAAAAGAGGGACACTCGTGAAGCTTTCTTT. Translating it yields CACKKRDTREAFF.